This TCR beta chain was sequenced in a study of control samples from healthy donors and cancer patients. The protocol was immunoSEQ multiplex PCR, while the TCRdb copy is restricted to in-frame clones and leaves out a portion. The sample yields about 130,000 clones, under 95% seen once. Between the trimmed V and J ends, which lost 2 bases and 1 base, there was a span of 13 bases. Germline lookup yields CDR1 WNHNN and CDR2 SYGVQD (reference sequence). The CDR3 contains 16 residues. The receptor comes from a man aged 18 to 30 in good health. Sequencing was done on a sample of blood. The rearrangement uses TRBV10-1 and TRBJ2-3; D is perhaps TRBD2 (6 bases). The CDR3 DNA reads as TGCGCCAGCAGTGAGGACGGGGGTTTCGGCACAGATACGCAGTATTTT. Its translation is CASSEDGGFGTDTQYF.